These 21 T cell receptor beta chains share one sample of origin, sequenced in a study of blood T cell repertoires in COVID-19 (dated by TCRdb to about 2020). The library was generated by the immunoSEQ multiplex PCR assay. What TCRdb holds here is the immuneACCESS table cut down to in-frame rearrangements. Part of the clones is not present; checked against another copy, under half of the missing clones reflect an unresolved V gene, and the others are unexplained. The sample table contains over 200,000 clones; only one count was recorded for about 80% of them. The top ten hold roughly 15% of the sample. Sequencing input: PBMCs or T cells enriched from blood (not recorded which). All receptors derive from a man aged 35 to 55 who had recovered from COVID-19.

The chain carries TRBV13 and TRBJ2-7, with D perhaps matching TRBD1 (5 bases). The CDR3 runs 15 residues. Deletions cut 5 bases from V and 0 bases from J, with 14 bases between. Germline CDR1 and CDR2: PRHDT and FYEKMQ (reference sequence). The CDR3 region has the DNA TGTGCCAGCAGCCAGAGCAGGGTAGGCTCCTACGAGCAGTACTTC. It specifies CASSQSRVGSYEQYF.

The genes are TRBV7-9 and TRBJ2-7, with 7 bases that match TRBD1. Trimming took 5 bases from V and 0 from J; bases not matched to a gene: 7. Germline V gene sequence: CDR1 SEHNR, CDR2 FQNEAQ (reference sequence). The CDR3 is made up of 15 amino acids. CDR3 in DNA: TGTGCCAGCAGCCCAAGGGGACAGAGCTCCTACGAGCAGTACTTC. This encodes CASSPRGQSSYEQYF.

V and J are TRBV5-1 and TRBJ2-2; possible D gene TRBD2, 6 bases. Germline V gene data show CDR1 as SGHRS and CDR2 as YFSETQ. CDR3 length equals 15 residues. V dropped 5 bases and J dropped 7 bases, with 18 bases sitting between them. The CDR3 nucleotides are TGCGCCAGCAGGACTTTGGAGGGGACCGGCGGGGAGCTGTTTTTT. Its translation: CASRTLEGTGGELFF.

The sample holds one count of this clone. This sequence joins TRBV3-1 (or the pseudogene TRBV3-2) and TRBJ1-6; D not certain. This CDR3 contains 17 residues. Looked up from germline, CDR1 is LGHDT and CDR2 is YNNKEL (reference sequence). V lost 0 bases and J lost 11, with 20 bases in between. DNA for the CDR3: TGTGCCAGCAGCCAAGATGATTTAGCCCGTGGTCTGACACCCCTCCACTTT. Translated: CASSQDDLARGLTPLHF.

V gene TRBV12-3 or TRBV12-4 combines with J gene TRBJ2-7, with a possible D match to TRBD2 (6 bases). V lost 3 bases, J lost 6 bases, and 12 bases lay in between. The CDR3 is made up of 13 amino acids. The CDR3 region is CASSLGGGGEQYF. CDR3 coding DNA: TGTGCCAGCAGTTTGGGGGGTGGTGGCGAGCAGTACTTC.

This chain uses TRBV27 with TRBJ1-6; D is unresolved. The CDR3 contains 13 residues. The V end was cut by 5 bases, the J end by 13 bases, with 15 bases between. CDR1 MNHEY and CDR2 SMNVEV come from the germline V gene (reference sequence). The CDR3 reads CASSPRVGTPLHF. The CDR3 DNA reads TGTGCCAGCAGTCCCCGGGTCGGTACGCCCCTCCACTTT.

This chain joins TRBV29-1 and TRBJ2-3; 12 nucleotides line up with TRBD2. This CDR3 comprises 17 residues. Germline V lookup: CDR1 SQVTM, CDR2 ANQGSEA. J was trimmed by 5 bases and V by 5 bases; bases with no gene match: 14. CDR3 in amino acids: CSVKIGSSGRAGDTQYF. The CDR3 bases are TGCAGCGTTAAGATCGGTTCTAGCGGGAGGGCGGGAGATACGCAGTATTTT.

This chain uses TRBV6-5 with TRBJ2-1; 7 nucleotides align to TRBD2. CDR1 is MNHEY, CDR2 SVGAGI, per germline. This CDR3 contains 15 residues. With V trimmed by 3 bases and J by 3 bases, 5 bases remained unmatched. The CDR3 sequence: CASSYWLADYNEQFF. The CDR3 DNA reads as TGTGCCAGCAGTTATTGGCTAGCGGACTACAATGAGCAGTTCTTC.

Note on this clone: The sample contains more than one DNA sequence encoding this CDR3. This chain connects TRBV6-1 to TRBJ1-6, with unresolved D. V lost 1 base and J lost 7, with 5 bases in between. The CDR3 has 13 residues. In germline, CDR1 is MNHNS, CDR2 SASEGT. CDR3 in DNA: TGTGCCAGCAGTGAAGTGGCCAATTCACCCCTCCACTTT. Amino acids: CASSEVANSPLHF.

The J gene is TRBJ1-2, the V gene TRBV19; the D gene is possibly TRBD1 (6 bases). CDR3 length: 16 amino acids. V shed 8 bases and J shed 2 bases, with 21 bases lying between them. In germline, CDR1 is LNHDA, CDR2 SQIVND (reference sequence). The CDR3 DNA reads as TGTGCCAGTGGAGAGGCGGGGGGGCCCCTCAACTATGGCTACACCTTC. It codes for CASGEAGGPLNYGYTF. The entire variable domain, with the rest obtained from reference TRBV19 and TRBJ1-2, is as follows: DGGITQSPKYLFRKEGQNVTLSCEQNLNHDAMYWYRQDPGQGLRLIYYSQIVNDFQKGDIAEGYSVSREKKESFPLTVTSAQKNPTAFYLCASGEAGGPLNYGYTFGSGTRLTVV.

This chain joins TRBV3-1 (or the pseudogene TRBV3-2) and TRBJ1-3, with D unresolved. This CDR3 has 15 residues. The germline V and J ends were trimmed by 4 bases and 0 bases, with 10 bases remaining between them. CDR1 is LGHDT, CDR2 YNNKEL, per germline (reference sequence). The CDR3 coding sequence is TGTGCCAGCAGCCCGGCGGCCTTCTCTGGAAACACCATATATTTT. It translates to CASSPAAFSGNTIYF.

The CDR3 is CASRMLGGYSPLHF. In DNA, the CDR3 is TGTGCCAGCAGGATGTTAGGCGGATATTCACCCCTCCACTTT. This chain uses TRBV28 with TRBJ1-6; D gene uncertain. This CDR3 is built from 14 residues. Trimming pared 6 bases from V and 8 bases from J, leaving 14 bases between. Germline V gives CDR1 MDHEN, CDR2 SYDVKM.

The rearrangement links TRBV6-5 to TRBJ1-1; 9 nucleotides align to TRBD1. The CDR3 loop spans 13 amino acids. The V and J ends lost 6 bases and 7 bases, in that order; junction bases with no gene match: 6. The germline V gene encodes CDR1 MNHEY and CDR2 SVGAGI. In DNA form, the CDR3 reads TGTGCCAGCAGAACACAGGGGGCTGATGAAGCTTTCTTT. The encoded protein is CASRTQGADEAFF.

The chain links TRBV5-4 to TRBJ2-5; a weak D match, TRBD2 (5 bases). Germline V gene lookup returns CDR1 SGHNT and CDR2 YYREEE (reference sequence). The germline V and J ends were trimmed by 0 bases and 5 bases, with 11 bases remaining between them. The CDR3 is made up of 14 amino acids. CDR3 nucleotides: TGTGCCAGCAGCTTGGTCGGGGAGTTGGAGACCCAGTACTTC. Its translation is CASSLVGELETQYF.

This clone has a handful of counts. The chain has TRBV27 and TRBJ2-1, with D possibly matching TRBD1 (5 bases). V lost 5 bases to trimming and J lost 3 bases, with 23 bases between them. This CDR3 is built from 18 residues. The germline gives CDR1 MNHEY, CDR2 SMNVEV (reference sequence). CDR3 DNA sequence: TGTGCCAGCAGTAAAAGGGGATCTACGCTATGGGGCTACAATGAGCAGTTCTTC. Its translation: CASSKRGSTLWGYNEQFF.

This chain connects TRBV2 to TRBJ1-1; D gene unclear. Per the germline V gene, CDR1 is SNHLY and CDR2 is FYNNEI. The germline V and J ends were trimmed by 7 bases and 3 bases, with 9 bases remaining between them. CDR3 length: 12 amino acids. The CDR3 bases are TGTGCCAGCAACTCGAGAGACACTGAAGCTTTCTTT. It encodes CASNSRDTEAFF.

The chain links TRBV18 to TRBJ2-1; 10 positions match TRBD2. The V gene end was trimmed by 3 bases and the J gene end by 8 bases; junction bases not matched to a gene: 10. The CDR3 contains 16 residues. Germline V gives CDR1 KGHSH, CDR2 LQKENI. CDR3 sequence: CASSPSDSGGPDEQFF. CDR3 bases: TGTGCCAGCTCACCCTCTGATAGCGGGGGGCCCGATGAGCAGTTCTTC.

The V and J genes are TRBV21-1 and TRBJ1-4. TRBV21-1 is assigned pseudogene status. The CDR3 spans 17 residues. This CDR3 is CASSRLTTGEGNEKLFF. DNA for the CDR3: TGTGCCAGCAGCAGGCTGACAACGGGAGAAGGCAATGAAAAACTGTTTTTT.

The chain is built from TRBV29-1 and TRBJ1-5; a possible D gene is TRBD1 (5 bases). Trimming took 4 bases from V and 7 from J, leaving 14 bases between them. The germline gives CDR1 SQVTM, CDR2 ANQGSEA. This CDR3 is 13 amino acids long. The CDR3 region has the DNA TGCAGCGTTGTTGTGGGGGAGGGGCAGCCCCAGCATTTT. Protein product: CSVVVGEGQPQHF.

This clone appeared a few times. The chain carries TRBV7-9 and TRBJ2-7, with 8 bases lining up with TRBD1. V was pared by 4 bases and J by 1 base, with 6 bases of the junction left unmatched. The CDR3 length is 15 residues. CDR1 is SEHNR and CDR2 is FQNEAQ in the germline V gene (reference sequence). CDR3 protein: CASSSDRATSYEQYF. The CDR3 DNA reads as TGTGCCAGCAGCTCGGACAGGGCTACGTCCTACGAGCAGTACTTC. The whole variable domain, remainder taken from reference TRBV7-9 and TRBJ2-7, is DTGVSQNPRHKITKRGQNVTFRCDPISEHNRLYWYRQTLGQGPEFLTYFQNEAQLEKSRLLSDRFSAERPKGSFSTLEIQRTEQGDSAMYLCASSSDRATSYEQYFGPGTRLTVT.

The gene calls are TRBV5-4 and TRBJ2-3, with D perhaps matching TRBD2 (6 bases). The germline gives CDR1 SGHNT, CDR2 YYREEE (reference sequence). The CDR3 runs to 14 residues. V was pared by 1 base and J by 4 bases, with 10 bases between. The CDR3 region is CASSLTGVADTQYF. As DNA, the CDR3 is TGTGCCAGCAGCTTGACGGGAGTTGCAGATACGCAGTATTTT.